These 15 T cell receptor beta chains came from one sample sequenced in a study of blood T cell repertoires in COVID-19. Profiling relied on immunoSEQ multiplex PCR, and the TCRdb table lists in-frame clones only, not all of them. The profile shows some 150,000 clones, around 85% of them singletons. The sample taken for sequencing was peripheral blood. These receptor sequences come from an elderly woman with acute or convalescent COVID-19.

The rearrangement joins TRBV27 to TRBJ1-1; no firm D call. This CDR3 contains 15 residues. Germline V gene sequence: CDR1 MNHEY, CDR2 SMNVEV (reference sequence). V was pared by 5 bases and J by 4 bases, with 17 bases between. The chain's CDR3 is CASSPSDRGGTEAFF. CDR3 DNA: TGTGCCAGCAGTCCCTCGGACCGGGGAGGCACTGAAGCTTTCTTT.

The chain joins TRBV5-1 to TRBJ1-1; tentatively, D is TRBD1 (5 bases). The germline V gene encodes CDR1 SGHRS and CDR2 YFSETQ. V was pared by 5 bases and J by 3 bases, with 14 bases between. The CDR3 spans 14 residues. Here the CDR3 DNA reads TGCGCCAGCAGGCGGCAGGGAGGTTACACTGAAGCTTTCTTT. This encodes CASRRQGGYTEAFF. Full variable domain (outside the CDR3, taken from reference TRBV5-1 and TRBJ1-1): KAGVTQTPRYLIKTRGQQVTLSCSPISGHRSVSWYQQTPGQGLQFLFEYFSETQRNKGNFPGRFSGRQFSNSRSEMNVSTLELGDSALYLCASRRQGGYTEAFFGQGTRLTVV.

This sequence joins TRBV7-9 and TRBJ1-2; 8 nucleotides line up with TRBD1. V lost 2 bases to trimming and J lost 5 bases; unmatched junction nucleotides: 7. Germline values: CDR1 SEHNR, CDR2 FQNEAQ (reference sequence). The CDR3 spans 15 residues. This CDR3 is CASSLLDRGGYGYTF. In nucleotides, the CDR3 is TGTGCCAGCAGCTTACTTGACAGGGGAGGATATGGCTACACCTTC.

The V and J genes are TRBV3-1 (or the pseudogene TRBV3-2) and TRBJ2-2, with 10 bases matching TRBD1. V dropped 3 bases and J dropped 6; count of bases not matched to a gene: 4. This CDR3 has 15 amino acids. In germline, CDR1 is LGHDT, CDR2 YNNKEL (reference sequence). The CDR3 sequence: CASSHRDRGAGELFF. The CDR3 nucleotides are TGTGCCAGCAGCCACCGGGACAGGGGAGCCGGGGAGCTGTTTTTT.

This clone was seen just once. The chain employs TRBV7-6 and TRBJ1-1; D remains ambiguous. The germline V gene has CDR1 SGHVS and CDR2 FNYEAQ. Deletions cut 5 bases from V and 0 bases from J, with 16 bases between. The CDR3 totals 16 residues. The CDR3 loop is CASSPSTRVLNTEAFF. The CDR3 DNA reads as TGTGCCAGCAGCCCGAGCACCCGGGTCTTGAACACTGAAGCTTTCTTT.

The chain is built from TRBV5-6 and TRBJ1-3; 7 bases agree with TRBD1. The V gene end was trimmed by 4 bases and the J gene end by 4 bases; junction bases not matched to a gene: 5. The CDR3 consists of 14 residues. Germline values: CDR1 SGHDT, CDR2 YYEEEE. In DNA, the CDR3 is TGTGCCAGCAGCCCGACAGGGTCCGGAAACACCATATATTTT. Translating gives CASSPTGSGNTIYF.

The count of this clone is one. The chain carries TRBV7-3 and TRBJ2-1; TRBD1 agrees at 8 bases. The CDR3 is 14 amino acids. V lost 5 bases and J lost 6; bases outside the gene matches: 6. In germline, CDR1 is SGHTA, CDR2 FQGTGA. CDR3 sequence (DNA): TGTGCCAGCAGCCCGCAGGGGGCGGGCAATGAGCAGTTCTTC. Translation: CASSPQGAGNEQFF.

This clone was observed once. V gene TRBV6-1 combines with J gene TRBJ2-3, with 8 bases that match TRBD2. With V trimmed by 2 bases and J by 0 bases, 7 bases remained unmatched. This CDR3 is 17 amino acids long. Germline CDR1 is MNHNS and CDR2 is SASEGT. CDR3 in amino acids: CASSERGGRSSTDTQYF. In DNA, the CDR3 is TGTGCCAGCAGTGAACGGGGGGGACGCAGTAGCACAGATACGCAGTATTTT.

The chain recombines TRBV28 with TRBJ1-4; D uncertain. Trimming took off 7 bases at V and 0 bases at J, with 21 bases between the two ends. Germline V gene lookup returns CDR1 MDHEN and CDR2 SYDVKM. This CDR3 contains 18 residues. The CDR3 reads CASTLLSAGSATNEKLFF. CDR3 in DNA: TGTGCCAGCACCCTCTTAAGCGCGGGGAGTGCAACTAATGAAAAACTGTTTTTT.

This chain uses TRBV3-1 (or the pseudogene TRBV3-2) with TRBJ2-5; 7 nucleotides match TRBD1. The CDR3 length is 13 residues. J lost 3 bases, V lost 4 bases, and 2 bases had no gene match. Looked up from germline, CDR1 is LGHDT and CDR2 is YNNKEL (reference sequence). The CDR3 is CASSRDRKETQYF. CDR3 nucleotides: TGTGCCAGCAGCCGGGACAGAAAAGAGACCCAGTACTTC.

The chain combines TRBV10-3 with TRBJ2-5; D may be TRBD2 (6 bases). Germline V CDR1 and CDR2: ENHRY, SYGVKD. This CDR3 region has 14 residues. V lost 8 bases, J lost 3 bases, and 16 bases lay in between. Written as DNA, the CDR3 is TGTGCCATCGCGGGGCAAGTGCAGAAAGAGACCCAGTACTTC. Translating it yields CAIAGQVQKETQYF.

This sequence joins TRBV5-4 and TRBJ2-1; 10 bases match TRBD1. The V segment lost 4 bases and the J segment 8 bases; nucleotides outside the gene matches: 12. Germline V gene lookup returns CDR1 SGHNT and CDR2 YYREEE (reference sequence). The CDR3 is 16 residues long. CDR3 coding DNA: TGTGCCAGCAGCCCCGACCCGGGACAGGGGCCGGATGAGCAGTTCTTC. Amino acid sequence: CASSPDPGQGPDEQFF. Supplemented by reference TRBV5-4 and TRBJ2-1, the full variable domain reads ETGVTQSPTHLIKTRGQQVTLRCSSQSGHNTVSWYQQALGQGPQFIFQYYREEENGRGNFPPRFSGLQFPNYSSELNVNALELDDSALYLCASSPDPGQGPDEQFFGPGTRLTVL.

The rearrangement uses TRBV12-5 and TRBJ1-5; possibly TRBD1 for D (6 bases). V lost 6 bases to trimming and J lost 6 bases, with 15 bases between them. Germline loops: CDR1 LGHNT, CDR2 FRNRAP. The CDR3 is 14 amino acids. The CDR3 nucleotides are TGTGCTAGTGGCCCCAGACAGGATGGTCAGCCCCAGCATTTT. This translates into CASGPRQDGQPQHF.

The gene calls are TRBV7-7 and TRBJ2-7; TRBD1 matches 9 bases. The CDR3 is 15 amino acids. Germline V gene lookup returns CDR1 SSHAT and CDR2 FNYEAQ (reference sequence). V lost 5 bases to trimming and J lost 7 bases; unmatched junction nucleotides: 12. CDR3 sequence (DNA): TGTGCCAGCAGCCCCTCCGGGACAGGGCCCCTGGAGCAGTACTTC. Protein sequence: CASSPSGTGPLEQYF.

The chain is built from TRBV18 and TRBJ1-6; 8 positions agree with TRBD1. This CDR3 is 13 amino acids long. V lost 3 bases, J lost 10 bases, and 2 bases stayed unmatched. Germline CDR1 is KGHSH and CDR2 is LQKENI. This CDR3 is CASSPGTGSPLHF. CDR3 in DNA: TGTGCCAGCTCACCGGGGACAGGCTCACCCCTCCACTTT.